This entry describes one T cell receptor beta chain. Enrollment of patients from Seattle took place during active infection, with longitudinal follow-up. This sample was taken from a study of blood T cell repertoires in COVID-19. Whole-study context: Italy, Spain and the United States were the sources of the convalescent and acute COVID-19 samples. T cells, B-cell-depleted T cells, or PBMCs supplied cDNA or gDNA.

From germline, CDR1 is MNHEY and CDR2 SMNVEV (reference sequence). J gave up 0 bases and V 0 bases, and 11 bases lay outside the gene matches. The length of the CDR3 is 18 residues. The method was immunoSEQ multiplex PCR; TCRdb's version includes in-frame clones alone and lacks a portion of them. In the table there are 310,000 or so clones, approximately 90% of which are singletons. This clonotype was sampled from a young woman with COVID-19, enrolled during active disease. Material: peripheral blood. This sequence joins TRBV27 and TRBJ2-7; TRBD2 aligns across 7 bases. The chain's CDR3 is CASSLSSLAVQSSYEQYF. The CDR3 DNA follows: TGTGCCAGCAGTTTATCGTCCCTAGCGGTTCAAAGCTCCTACGAGCAGTACTTC.